This paragraph reports one T cell receptor (beta chain). This clonotype was seen a handful of times. Its antigen remains undetermined. There are no base qualities to consult, and no much larger clone falls within one base. The source of the sample is a study of early T cells in non-severe SARS-CoV-2 infection (dated by TCRdb to 2020 to 2023). Context from the whole study: TCR sequencing used bulk RNA from unsorted whole blood, so alpha and beta chains could not be paired.

The paper as a whole reports these results and caveats: Matching against VDJdb was skewed toward anti-spike CD8 responses, likely underestimated virus-specific expansions, and missed private and CD4 specificities.

The receptor library was made with 5' RACE. Sequencing was performed on a NextSeq 500. In the TCR library protocol, unique molecular identifiers were attached to individual cDNA molecules to correct for PCR bias and sequencing error. Both TCR alpha and beta chains were sequenced, and tight co-correlation was observed between alpha and beta sequence abundances in each sample. The original methods were these. V gene, J gene and CDR3 annotation of TCR sequences was performed with Decombinator V4. Expanded TCRs were defined as changing significantly between any two time points under a Poisson model with p below 0.0001. TCR abundances were normalised to the total number of TCRs sequenced per sample and were expressed as counts per million. MAIT TCRs were defined by TRAV1-2 paired with TRAJ12, TRAJ20 or TRAJ33, and iNKT TCRs by TRAV10 paired with TRAJ18. VDJdb, accessed on 1 November 2021, was searched for TCRs annotated for CMV, EBV and SARS-CoV-2, and TCRs annotated for more than one antigen were excluded. TCRdb ran its own pipeline on the public reads, namely fastp trimming at Q25 and MiXCR clone calling, and kept in-frame beta chains. Rows with a matching CDR3 protein are joined into one entry that keeps the most common DNA and genes. These V and J calls are TCRdb output, not the study's own analysis. This sample holds roughly 80,000 distinct CDR3 sequences; 5.5% to 7.5% were observed only once. The ten largest clones represent about 7.5% of the sample.

The study was a case-control design nested within a healthcare worker cohort in London, UK, with weekly nasopharyngeal swab PCR tests and blood sampling. Healthcare workers were recruited between 23 and 31 March 2020, during the week of the UK lockdown, and were followed weekly for up to about 15 weeks. From the cysteine up to the phenylalanine, the CDR3 has a length of 15 residues. The retained sequence is limited to the CDR3, 45 bases, with the frame set at the first base. The germline V gene (reference sequence) gives CDR1 as DFQATT and CDR2 as SNEGSKA. V loses 1 base, J loses 1 base, and the germline ends lie 11 bases apart.

Here the chain combines TRBV20-1 and TRBJ1-5; too little of a D gene remains to name it. The specimen sequenced was whole blood. The receptor's source is an adult who was a healthcare worker with PCR-confirmed SARS-CoV-2 infection or an uninfected control (not recorded which). The CDR3 reads as follows: CSARVAEGSNQPQHF. In nucleotide form, the sequence is TGCAGTGCTAGAGTTGCAGAAGGGAGCAATCAGCCCCAGCATTTT.